The 8 T cell receptor beta chains below come from one sample, sequenced in a study of blood T cell repertoires in COVID-19. The method was immunoSEQ multiplex PCR; TCRdb's version includes in-frame clones alone and lacks a portion of them. Altogether fewer than 350,000 clones are present, around 88% being singletons, with the ten largest covering 6% to 7%. The sample consisted of PBMCs or T cells enriched from blood (not recorded which). Receptors were obtained from a woman aged 35 to 49 who had recovered from COVID-19.

The genes are TRBV3-1 (or the pseudogene TRBV3-2) and TRBJ1-5; no clear D gene. This CDR3 has 12 amino acids. Germline V CDR1 and CDR2: LGHDT, YNNKEL (reference sequence). V was pared by 3 bases and J by 6 bases, with 6 bases between. CDR3: CASSQESQPQHF. DNA of the CDR3: TGTGCCAGCAGCCAGGAGTCTCAGCCCCAGCATTTT.

The chain carries TRBV27 and TRBJ1-1; D is undetermined. The CDR3 contains 13 residues. Looked up from germline, CDR1 is MNHEY and CDR2 is SMNVEV (reference sequence). Trimming left V 2 bases short and J 5 bases short, with 9 bases between. The CDR3 DNA reads as TGTGCCAGCAGTTTAATTGGGGAGACTGAAGCTTTCTTT. It translates to CASSLIGETEAFF.

The chain combines TRBV2 with TRBJ1-5; tentative D call: TRBD1 (5 bases). Trimming took 4 bases from V and 1 from J, leaving 8 bases between them. This CDR3 spans 14 amino acids. In germline, CDR1 is SNHLY, CDR2 FYNNEI. CDR3 loop: CASSGWGSNQPQHF. CDR3 bases: TGTGCCAGCAGTGGGTGGGGCAGCAATCAGCCCCAGCATTTT.

The V gene is TRBV30, the J gene TRBJ2-5; 10 positions agree with TRBD2. The V and J ends lost 4 bases and 1 base, in that order; junction bases with no gene match: 6. Germline loops: CDR1 GTSNPN, CDR2 SVGIG (reference sequence). The CDR3 totals 15 residues. The CDR3 reads CAWTRLAGPQETQYF. CDR3 in DNA: TGTGCCTGGACCCGACTAGCGGGCCCCCAAGAGACCCAGTACTTC.

The chain joins TRBV19 to TRBJ2-3; tentative D call: TRBD2 (5 bases). Germline-derived CDR1 and CDR2 are LNHDA and SQIVND (reference sequence). Trimming left V 6 bases short and J 4 bases short, with 23 bases between. The CDR3 length is 17 residues. The CDR3 coding sequence is TGTGCCAGTAGCTATATTATGGAGCGGAGGAGCCCAGATACGCAGTATTTT. Translated, it gives CASSYIMERRSPDTQYF. The entire variable domain, with the rest obtained from reference TRBV19 and TRBJ2-3, is as follows: DGGITQSPKYLFRKEGQNVTLSCEQNLNHDAMYWYRQDPGQGLRLIYYSQIVNDFQKGDIAEGYSVSREKKESFPLTVTSAQKNPTAFYLCASSYIMERRSPDTQYFGPGTRLTVL.

The chain recombines TRBV28 with TRBJ1-5; 8 nucleotides align to TRBD1. Unmatched junction bases numbered 13, after V lost 5 bases and J lost 7 bases. Germline CDR1 reads MDHEN; CDR2 reads SYDVKM. The CDR3 is 16 residues long. The CDR3 coding sequence is TGTGCCAGCAGTACCTTGACAGGGGTGTCAAGCCAGCCCCAGCATTTT. Its protein product is CASSTLTGVSSQPQHF.

This chain links TRBV6-2 or TRBV6-3 with TRBJ2-6; 8 bases align to TRBD1. The CDR3 is 19 residues long. Germline-derived CDR1 and CDR2 are MNHEY and SVGEGT. With 1 base clipped from V and 0 bases from J, the junction kept 8 bases outside the gene matches. This chain's CDR3 is CASSYWTGPVLSGANVLTF. Here the CDR3 DNA reads TGTGCCAGCAGTTACTGGACAGGGCCGGTTCTCTCTGGGGCCAACGTCCTGACTTTC.

V usage is TRBV4-3 and J usage is TRBJ2-3; TRBD2 matches at 9 bases. There are 18 residues in the CDR3. After removal of 5 bases from V and 5 bases from J, the junction contained 17 bases not matched to a gene. Germline loops: CDR1 LGHNA, CDR2 YSLEER. DNA for the CDR3: TGCGCCAGCAGCTACGGCGGTAGCGGGAGAAGGGTGGGAGATACGCAGTATTTT. Translated, it gives CASSYGGSGRRVGDTQYF.